The clone carrying this T cell receptor beta chain was observed a handful of times. RNA extraction was followed by reverse transcription into cDNA, which acted as the sequencing template. Clones were sequenced by immunoSEQ multiplex PCR, and TCRdb holds only the in-frame ones, with some missing. The sample contains 120,000 to 150,000 clones, 80% to 90% of which appear only once. Per the germline V gene, CDR1 is SGDLS and CDR2 is YYNGEE. CDR3 length: 16 residues. The ends were cut back, 5 bases at V and 0 bases at J, with 12 bases in the middle. These data belong to a study of CD8+ T cells in alopecia areata. Study-wide context: Tofacitinib administration persisted for 6 to 18 months, succeeded by 6 months off drug.

V and J are TRBV9 and TRBJ2-6, with a possible D match to TRBD1 (5 bases). The sequence was obtained from a human donor with alopecia areata. The material was CD8+ T cells sorted from blood, obtained at week 0. CDR3 nucleotides: TGTGCCAGCAGTATGACAGCTTCCTCTGGGGCCAACGTCCTGACTTTC. This encodes CASSMTASSGANVLTF.